The present entry profiles one T cell receptor beta chain with its context. This entry comes from a study of somatic mutations in cytotoxic T cells in rheumatoid arthritis. Here immunoSEQ multiplex PCR was the method, and the copy in TCRdb shows in-frame clones only, minus some. The table lists around 11,000 clones, 65% to 80% of them singletons. The sequence was obtained from an adult with rheumatoid arthritis. The sample consisted of CD8+ T cells sorted from blood.

The CDR3 sequence is CASSATVGETQYF. As DNA, the CDR3 is TGTGCCAGCAGCGCCACCGTAGGGGAGACCCAGTACTTC. This sequence joins TRBV7-6 and TRBJ2-5, with no clear D. Germline CDR1 and CDR2: SGHVS and FNYEAQ. This CDR3 is 13 amino acids long. Trimming shortened V by 5 bases and J by 5 bases, and 12 bases separated the two germline ends.